What follows are 13 T cell receptor beta chains derived from one specimen sequenced in a study of read filtering for tumor transcriptome and immune sequencing. This library used roughly 400 ng RNA and molecular barcoded adaptors spanning alpha/delta and beta/gamma chains. MiXCR, applied by TCRdb to the reads, yields one record per CDR3 protein. The sample includes around 50,000 distinct CDR3 sequences, roughly an eighth of them seen just once. Sequencing was carried out using a population of CD138-negative cells sorted from bone marrow. The receptors derive from a donor at least 40 years old with multiple myeloma.

This clonotype was recorded at least ten times. The chain carries TRBV28 and TRBJ2-3, with D maybe TRBD2 (5 bases). V lost 3 bases and J lost 0, with 13 bases in between. The germline CDR1 and CDR2 sequences are MDHEN and SYDVKM. CDR3 length: 16 residues. The CDR3 DNA sequence: TGTGCCAGCAGTTTGGATCCAGCGGAGAGCACAGATACGCAGTATTTT. Its translation is CASSLDPAESTDTQYF.

The chain carries TRBV5-1 and TRBJ2-1; D may be TRBD1 (6 bases). V gave up 4 bases and J gave up 6 bases, with 17 bases separating them. This CDR3 comprises 15 residues. Germline lookup yields CDR1 SGHRS and CDR2 YFSETQ. This CDR3 reads CASSPVGAKGNEQFF. CDR3 DNA sequence: TGCGCCAGCAGCCCTGTGGGGGCAAAGGGCAATGAGCAGTTCTTC.

Ten or more counts support this clonotype. The chain recombines TRBV29-1 with TRBJ2-5; D tentatively fits TRBD1 or TRBD2 (6 bases each). The CDR3 contains 12 residues. Germline-derived CDR1 and CDR2 are SQVTM and ANQGSEA. V lost 4 bases to trimming and J lost 5 bases, with 11 bases between them. The CDR3 protein is CSVGGAGETQYF. The CDR3 region has the DNA TGCAGCGTTGGGGGGGCAGGGGAGACCCAGTACTTC.

This clonotype was found many times. The CDR3 loop reads CASSLGAHGANVLTF. For the CDR3, the DNA is TGCGCCAGCAGCTTGGGGGCGCACGGGGCCAACGTCCTGACTTTC. The J gene is TRBJ2-6, the V gene TRBV5-1; unclear D gene. CDR1 is SGHRS and CDR2 is YFSETQ in the germline V gene. V was trimmed by 0 bases and J by 4 bases, leaving 8 bases between them. This CDR3 is 15 amino acids long.

There are many counts of this clonotype. The chain joins TRBV4-1 to TRBJ1-1; 9 bases match TRBD1. The CDR3 is made up of 15 amino acids. Per germline, CDR1 MGHRA and CDR2 YSYEKL. J gave up 8 bases and V 0 bases, and 7 bases lay outside the gene matches. Written as DNA, the CDR3 is TGCGCCAGCAGCCAAGACGGACAGGGGAGAGGAGAAGCTTTCTTT. Residues: CASSQDGQGRGEAFF.

To note about this clonotype: A far larger clone lies a single base away; this is likely a read error. The conserved phenylalanine or tryptophan normally closing the CDR3 is absent here, so this likely arose from a read error. The chain recombines TRBV6-5 with TRBJ2-1; no reliable D call. The V end was cut by 5 bases, the J end by 4 bases, with 12 bases between. The CDR3 extends over 14 amino acids. CDR1 and CDR2 from the germline V gene are MNHEY and SVGAGI. The CDR3 sequence is CASSEYGPYNEQFS. CDR3 coding DNA: TGTGCCAGCAGTGAGTACGGACCATACAATGAGCAGTTCTCC.

This clonotype was seen at least ten times. The chain employs TRBV11-1 and TRBJ2-7; no reliable D call. CDR1 and CDR2 (germline): SGHAT, FQDESV (reference sequence). The CDR3 runs 14 residues. Trimming took off 5 bases at V and 0 bases at J, with 11 bases between the two ends. The DNA of the CDR3 is TGTGCCAGCAGCCCCTGGGTCAGCTCCTACGAGCAGTACTTC. This sequence encodes CASSPWVSSYEQYF. The variable domain in full, with the rest retrieved from reference TRBV11-1 and TRBJ2-7, is EAEVAQSPRYKITEKSQAVAFWCDPISGHATLYWYRQILGQGPELLVQFQDESVVDDSQLPKDRFSAERLKGVDSTLKIQPAELGDSAMYLCASSPWVSSYEQYFGPGTRLTVT.

The chain carries TRBV11-3 and TRBJ2-5; D possibly corresponds to TRBD2 (5 bases). This CDR3 comprises 15 residues. In germline, CDR1 is SGHNT, CDR2 YENEEA. V was trimmed by 1 base and J by 1 base, leaving 10 bases between them. CDR3 DNA: TGTGCCAGCAGCTTAGGTGTCCGGGGCCAAGAGACCCAGTACTTC. This codes for CASSLGVRGQETQYF.

This clonotype was recorded a few times. The chain is built from TRBV5-1 and TRBJ1-2; no clear D gene. Germline V lookup: CDR1 SGHRS, CDR2 YFSETQ. This CDR3 comprises 13 residues. Trimming pared 5 bases from V and 4 bases from J, leaving 12 bases between. CDR3: CASSSNARYGYTF. The CDR3 DNA reads as TGCGCCAGCAGTAGTAACGCCCGCTATGGCTACACCTTC.

This clonotype showed up just a few times. The gene calls are TRBV6-6 and TRBJ1-2; TRBD1 matches at 11 bases. J lost 6 bases, V lost 6 bases, and 6 bases had no gene match. The CDR3 loop spans 14 amino acids. Germline V CDR1 and CDR2: MNHNY, SVGAGI (reference sequence). CDR3 in amino acids: CASRQGQGANGYTF. The CDR3 nucleotides are TGTGCCAGCAGACAAGGACAGGGGGCGAATGGCTACACCTTC.

At least ten counts were recorded for this clonotype. V is TRBV5-6 and J is TRBJ2-5; 9 bases align to TRBD2. The CDR3 is 16 residues long. The germline gives CDR1 SGHDT, CDR2 YYEEEE. Germline trimming cut 4 bases from V and 5 bases from J; bases unmatched to any gene: 12. The DNA of the CDR3 is TGTGCCAGCAGCGATCCTCTCGCGGGGGGGCCGGAGACCCAGTACTTC. Its translation: CASSDPLAGGPETQYF.

This clonotype has at least ten counts. The gene calls are TRBV29-1 and TRBJ2-3, with D possibly matching TRBD1 (6 bases). In germline, CDR1 is SQVTM, CDR2 ANQGSEA. V lost 2 bases to trimming and J lost 8 bases, with 14 bases between them. The CDR3 spans 13 residues. The CDR3 here is CSVERFTGTTQYF. CDR3 bases: TGCAGCGTTGAACGTTTTACAGGGACTACGCAGTATTTT.

This clonotype has at least ten counts. CDR3 coding DNA: TGTGCCAGCAAAAGCCGGGATGGCTCCTCACCCCTCCACTTT. This sequence encodes CASKSRDGSSPLHF. The chain couples TRBV12-3 or TRBV12-4 to TRBJ1-6, with D unresolved. The CDR3 spans 14 residues. V was trimmed by 7 bases and J by 10 bases, leaving 17 bases between them.